This is a list of T cell receptor beta chains from one sample in a study of blood T cell repertoires in COVID-19. The repertoire was sequenced with immunoSEQ multiplex PCR; TCRdb's copy has only in-frame clones and lacks some. The table records about 180,000 clones, approximately 80% of them present only once. The sample consisted of peripheral blood. The receptors shown here come from a woman in her forties with COVID-19, enrolled during active disease. The CDR3 runs from the conserved cysteine through the conserved F or W. The D gene is left open where the match is weak. For some rows the clone size is stated as once, few or many, or as a class when expanded; others skip it.

CDR3 length	clone size	D gene	V gene	J gene	CDR3 DNA	CDR3 protein
13	-	-	TRBV6-5	TRBJ1-2	TGTGCCAGCAGGGAGGGGCGGAGCGGTGGCTACACCTTC	CASREGRSGGYTF
15	-	TRBD2	TRBV5-1	TRBJ2-1	TGCGCCAGCAGCTTGAGAGCAAAAGCGGGGGTAGAGCAGTTCTTC	CASSLRAKAGVEQFF
15	-	-	TRBV27	TRBJ1-2	TGTGCCAGCAGTTTATCGTACTACAATAACTATGGCTACACCTTC	CASSLSYYNNYGYTF
12	few	-	TRBV7-8	TRBJ1-5	TGTGCCAGCAGCTACTCGGGACAGCCCCAGCATTTT	CASSYSGQPQHF
15	-	-	TRBV27	TRBJ2-7	TGTGCCAGCAGTTTAAAAGCGGTGAGCTCCTACGAGCAGTACTTC	CASSLKAVSSYEQYF
15	-	-	TRBV4-1	TRBJ1-5	TGCGCCAGCAGCCAATATAGTCTTAGCAATCAGCCCCAGCATTTT	CASSQYSLSNQPQHF
17	-	-	TRBV19	TRBJ1-5	TGTGCCACGCGATGGACTGTATCCACCGATAGCAATCAGCCCCAGCATTTT	CATRWTVSTDSNQPQHF
16	-	-	TRBV16	TRBJ1-2	TGTGCCAGCTCTTTTACCGAGCGGCCCGCTAACTATGGCTACACCTTC	CASSFTERPANYGYTF
13	-	-	TRBV27	TRBJ1-2	TGTGCCAGCGGGACGGGACATTTGCATGGCTACACCTTC	CASGTGHLHGYTF
15	few	TRBD1	TRBV5-1	TRBJ1-2	TGCGCCAGCAGCATGGGACAGGGGGCCGGCTATGGCTACACCTTC	CASSMGQGAGYGYTF
15	once	-	TRBV11-3	TRBJ2-1	TGTGCCAGCAGCTTAGGGGCAGGGATGGTCGATGAGCAGTTCTTC	CASSLGAGMVDEQFF
19	-	-	TRBV11-2	TRBJ2-3	TGTGCCAGCAGCACCCTAGTGGCAATTTCGGGACTTAGCACAGATACGCAGTATTTT	CASSTLVAISGLSTDTQYF
12	once	-	TRBV27	TRBJ2-7	TGTGCCAGCAGTTTCGGAGGGGACGAGCAGTACTTC	CASSFGGDEQYF
15	-	TRBD2	TRBV5-6	TRBJ2-1	TGTGCCAGCAGCATGCAGCGGGGGGGCTACAATGAGCAGTTCTTC	CASSMQRGGYNEQFF
15	-	TRBD1	TRBV2	TRBJ2-5	TGTGCCAGCAGTGGGGGGACAGGGGATCAAGAGACCCAGTACTTC	CASSGGTGDQETQYF
15	-	TRBD1	TRBV7-9	TRBJ1-2	TGTGCCAGCAGCTTAATGGCAGGACAGGGGGTTGGCTACACCTTC	CASSLMAGQGVGYTF
15	-	-	TRBV19	TRBJ1-3	TGTGCCAGTAGTACAGGTGACACCTACCGAAACACCATATATTTT	CASSTGDTYRNTIYF
15	-	TRBD1	TRBV3-1/TRBV3-2	TRBJ1-2	TGTGCCAGCAGCCAGGGGGGGACAGGATACTATGGCTACACCTTC	CASSQGGTGYYGYTF
15	once	TRBD1	TRBV28	TRBJ1-4	TGTGCCAGCAGTCCAGGACAGGCAACTAATGAAAAACTGTTTTTT	CASSPGQATNEKLFF
20	-	TRBD1	TRBV7-8	TRBJ1-5	TGTGCCAGCAGCCCAACTTGGACAGGCGTAGCTCAAGGGGGCAATCAGCCCCAGCATTTT	CASSPTWTGVAQGGNQPQHF
13	many	-	TRBV7-9	TRBJ1-5	TGTGCCAGCAGCTGGGAGGGCAATCAGCCCCAGCATTTT	CASSWEGNQPQHF
14	-	-	TRBV25-1	TRBJ1-1	TGTGCCAGCAGTGAACAGGGGTTGGACACTGAAGCTTTCTTT	CASSEQGLDTEAFF
13	-	-	TRBV30	TRBJ1-2	TGTGCCTGGAGTGTAGGACAAAACTATGGCTACACCTTC	CAWSVGQNYGYTF
15	-	-	TRBV11-2	TRBJ2-7	TGTGCCAGCAGCTTGATACACAGGTTGGGCTACGAGCAGTACTTC	CASSLIHRLGYEQYF
12	-	-	TRBV13	TRBJ2-7	TGTGCCAGCAGCTCCATCAACCGGGAGCAGTACTTC	CASSSINREQYF
17	-	TRBD1	TRBV18	TRBJ1-2	TGTGCCAGCTCACCCAGCGACAGGGGTTCGGAAGGCTATGGCTACACCTTC	CASSPSDRGSEGYGYTF
15	many	TRBD2	TRBV19	TRBJ2-1	TGTGCCAGTAGTTCGGGACTAGCGATATACAATGAGCAGTTCTTC	CASSSGLAIYNEQFF